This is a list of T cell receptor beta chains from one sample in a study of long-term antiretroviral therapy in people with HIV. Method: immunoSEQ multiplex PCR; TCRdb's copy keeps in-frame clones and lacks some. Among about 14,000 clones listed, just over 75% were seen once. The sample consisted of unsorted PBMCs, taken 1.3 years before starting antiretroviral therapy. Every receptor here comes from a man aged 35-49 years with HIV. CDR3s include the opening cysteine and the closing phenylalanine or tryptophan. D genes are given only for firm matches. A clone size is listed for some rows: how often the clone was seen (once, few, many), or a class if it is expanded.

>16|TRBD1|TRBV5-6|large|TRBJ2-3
TGTGCCAGCAGCTGGGGACAGGGGGCGCTGGCAGATACGCAGTATTTT
CASSWGQGALADTQYF
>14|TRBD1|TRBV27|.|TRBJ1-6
TGTGCCAGCAGTTTAGACCAGGGGGGTTCACCCCTCCACTTT
CASSLDQGGSPLHF
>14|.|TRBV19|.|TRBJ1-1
TGTGCCAGTAGTATCCTGGGACCGAGGACTGAAGCTTTCTTT
CASSILGPRTEAFF
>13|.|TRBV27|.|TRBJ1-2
TGTGCCAGCAGTTACACAGTTTTCGATGGCTACACCTTC
CASSYTVFDGYTF
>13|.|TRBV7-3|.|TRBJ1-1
TGTGCCAGCAGTTCGACAGTGAACACTGAAGCTTTCTTT
CASSSTVNTEAFF
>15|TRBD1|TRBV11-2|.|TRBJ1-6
TGTGCCAGCAGCTCCACGACAGGGCGGACTTCACCCCTCCACTTT
CASSSTTGRTSPLHF
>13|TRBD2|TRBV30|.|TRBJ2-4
TGTGCCTGGAGTGCGGGGGGTCGGAACATTCAGTACTTC
CAWSAGGRNIQYF
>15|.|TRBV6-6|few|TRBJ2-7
TGTGCCAGCAGTTATTGGGGCACTAACTCCTACGAGCAGTACTTC
CASSYWGTNSYEQYF
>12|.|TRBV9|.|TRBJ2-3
TGTGCCAGCAGCACCTACACAGATACGCAGTATTTT
CASSTYTDTQYF
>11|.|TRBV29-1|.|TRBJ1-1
TGCAGCGTCGGGGGTGGCACTGAAGCTTTCTTT
CSVGGGTEAFF
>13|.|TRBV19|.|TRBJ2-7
TGTGCCAGTAGTAATACGGGCTCCTACGAGCAGTACTTC
CASSNTGSYEQYF
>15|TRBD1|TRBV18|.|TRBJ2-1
TGTGCCAGCTCACCCGGGACAGGGACGTACAATGAGCAGTTCTTC
CASSPGTGTYNEQFF
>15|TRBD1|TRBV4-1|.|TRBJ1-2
TGCGCCAGCAGCCTCCCGGGACAGGGCTTCTATGGCTACACCTTC
CASSLPGQGFYGYTF
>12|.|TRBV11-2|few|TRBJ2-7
TGTGCCAGCAGCTTAGACCTGTACGAGCAGTACTTC
CASSLDLYEQYF
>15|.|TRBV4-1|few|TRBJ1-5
TGCGCCAGCAGCCAGCTAATTACAGTTAATCAGCCCCAGCATTTT
CASSQLITVNQPQHF
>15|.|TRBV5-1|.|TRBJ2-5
TGCGCCAGCAGCACCTCAGGGGGGGGGCTGGAGACCCAGTACTTC
CASSTSGGGLETQYF
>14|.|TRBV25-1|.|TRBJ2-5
TGTGCCAGCAGTGAATTTGAGCGGCACGAGACCCAGTACTTC
CASSEFERHETQYF
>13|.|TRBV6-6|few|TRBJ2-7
TGTGCCAGCAGTTACTCGTCCAGCTACGAGCAGTACTTC
CASSYSSSYEQYF
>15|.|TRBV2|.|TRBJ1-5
TGTGCCAGCACCGTCGGGATCGGAGGCAATCAGCCCCAGCATTTT
CASTVGIGGNQPQHF
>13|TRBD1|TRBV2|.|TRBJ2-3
TGTGCCAGCGGGCAGGGACAGAGAGATACGCAGTATTTT
CASGQGQRDTQYF
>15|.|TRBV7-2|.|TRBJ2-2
TGTGCCAGCACCAGGGGAAGCACGAACACCGGGGAGCTGTTTTTT
CASTRGSTNTGELFF
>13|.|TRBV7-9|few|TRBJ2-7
TGTGCCAGCAGCCCTGACAGCCTCTACGAGCAGTACTTC
CASSPDSLYEQYF
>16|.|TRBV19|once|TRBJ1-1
TGTGCCAGTACCCCAGGCAGGGTATTGATGAACACTGAAGCTTTCTTT
CASTPGRVLMNTEAFF
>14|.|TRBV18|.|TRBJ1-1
TGTGCCAGCTCAGGTATAGACCGAGTCACTGAAGCTTTCTTT
CASSGIDRVTEAFF
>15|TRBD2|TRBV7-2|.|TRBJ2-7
TGTGCCAGCAGCTTTACTAGCGGGCCAAGGGACGAGCAGTACTTC
CASSFTSGPRDEQYF
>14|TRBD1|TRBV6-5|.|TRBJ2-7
TGTGCCAGCAGGCCTAACAGGGGCCCCTACGAGCAGTACTTC
CASRPNRGPYEQYF
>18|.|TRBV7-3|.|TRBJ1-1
TGTGCCAGCAGCTTAAGGGGGGGAAACGGGATGGAGAACACTGAAGCTTTCTTT
CASSLRGGNGMENTEAFF
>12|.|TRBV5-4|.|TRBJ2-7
TGTGCCAGCAGCCGGGATGCTTACGAGCAGTACTTC
CASSRDAYEQYF
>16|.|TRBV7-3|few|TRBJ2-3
TGTGCCAGCAGCCCCCTGGGGGGCGGGGGCACAGATACGCAGTATTTT
CASSPLGGGGTDTQYF
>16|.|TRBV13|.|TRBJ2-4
TGTGCCAGCAGCTCGTGGGGCCGTGGAGCCAAAAACATTCAGTACTTC
CASSSWGRGAKNIQYF
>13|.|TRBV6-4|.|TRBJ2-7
TGTGCCAGCCTCTGGGGGAGCTCCTACGAGCAGTACTTC
CASLWGSSYEQYF
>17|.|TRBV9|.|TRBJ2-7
TGTGCCAGCAGCGTAGGTCCATTCGCCAGGGGCTTTTACGAGCAGTACTTC
CASSVGPFARGFYEQYF
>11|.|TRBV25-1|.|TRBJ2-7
TGTGCCAGCAGTGAGGGATACGAGCAGTACTTC
CASSEGYEQYF
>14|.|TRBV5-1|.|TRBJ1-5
TGCGCCAGCAGCTTGGCAGGGGACAATCAGCCCCAGCATTTT
CASSLAGDNQPQHF
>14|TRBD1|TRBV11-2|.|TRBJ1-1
TGTGCCAGCAACCCCGCGACAGGGGTCCCTGAAGCTTTCTTT
CASNPATGVPEAFF
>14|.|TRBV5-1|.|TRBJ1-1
TGCGCCAGCAGCCGACAAGCAGAGAACACTGAAGCTTTCTTT
CASSRQAENTEAFF
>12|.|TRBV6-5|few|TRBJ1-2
TGTGCCAGCAGCCGGCAAGAAGATGGCTACACCTTC
CASSRQEDGYTF
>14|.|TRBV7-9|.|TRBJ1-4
TGTGCCAGCAGCCAGACACTGTTGGGAGAAAAACTGTTTTTT
CASSQTLLGEKLFF
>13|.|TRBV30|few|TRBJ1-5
TGTGCCTGGTCGGGGACGAACAATCAGCCCCAGCATTTT
CAWSGTNNQPQHF
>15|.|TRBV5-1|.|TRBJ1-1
TGCGCCAGCAGCCCCTCCCCGGTGGGAGAGGGGGAAGCTTTCTTT
CASSPSPVGEGEAFF
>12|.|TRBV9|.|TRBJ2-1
TGTGCCAGCATGGACGATTCGAGTCGGCAGTTCTTC
CASMDDSSRQFF
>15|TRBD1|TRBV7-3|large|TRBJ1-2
TGTGCCAGCAGCTTAACGGGACAGGGTCCCGATGGCTACACCTTC
CASSLTGQGPDGYTF